The TCR beta chain under discussion was sequenced for a study of blood T cell repertoires in COVID-19. Study background: Samples representing acute and convalescent COVID-19 were sourced from the United States, Italy and Spain. From T cells, B-cell-depleted T cells, or PBMCs came the material, which was cDNA or gDNA.

Per the germline V gene, CDR1 is SGHRS and CDR2 is YFSETQ. The CDR3 runs to 14 residues. V lost 2 bases, J lost 6 bases, and 15 bases lay in between. Data came from immunoSEQ multiplex PCR; TCRdb stores just in-frame clones and leaves some out. Altogether about 120,000 clones are present, roughly three quarters being singletons, with the ten largest covering approximately 8%. This chain joins TRBV5-1 and TRBJ2-7; no firm D call. Sequenced input: peripheral blood. The receptor was isolated from a human donor in a cohort sampled during active COVID-19. The CDR3 DNA follows: TGCGCCAGCAGCTTAGCGCCCCGAACACCCGAGCAGTACTTC. Translation gives CASSLAPRTPEQYF. Looking up the rest from reference TRBV5-1 and TRBJ2-7 gives the full variable domain: KAGVTQTPRYLIKTRGQQVTLSCSPISGHRSVSWYQQTPGQGLQFLFEYFSETQRNKGNFPGRFSGRQFSNSRSEMNVSTLELGDSALYLCASSLAPRTPEQYFGPGTRLTVT.